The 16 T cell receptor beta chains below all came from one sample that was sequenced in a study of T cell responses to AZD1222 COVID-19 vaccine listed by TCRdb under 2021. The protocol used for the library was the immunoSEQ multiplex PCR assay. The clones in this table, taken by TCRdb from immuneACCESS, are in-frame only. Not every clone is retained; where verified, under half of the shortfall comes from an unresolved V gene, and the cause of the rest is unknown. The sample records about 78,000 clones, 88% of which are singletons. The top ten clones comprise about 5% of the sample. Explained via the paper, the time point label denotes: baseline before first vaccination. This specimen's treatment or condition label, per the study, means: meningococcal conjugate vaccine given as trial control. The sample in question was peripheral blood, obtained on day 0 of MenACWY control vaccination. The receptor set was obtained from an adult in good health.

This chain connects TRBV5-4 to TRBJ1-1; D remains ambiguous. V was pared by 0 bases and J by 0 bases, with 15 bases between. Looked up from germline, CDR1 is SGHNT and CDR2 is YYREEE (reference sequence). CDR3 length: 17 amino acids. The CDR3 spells CASSLGSSILLNTEAFF. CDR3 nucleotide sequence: TGTGCCAGCAGCTTGGGGTCCAGTATACTACTGAACACTGAAGCTTTCTTT.

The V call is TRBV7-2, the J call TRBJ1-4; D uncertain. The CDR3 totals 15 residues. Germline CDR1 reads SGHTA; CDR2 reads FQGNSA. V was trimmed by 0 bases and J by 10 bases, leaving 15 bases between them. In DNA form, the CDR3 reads TGTGCCAGCAGCTTAGCAGGCAGCTTATTTGGAAAACTGTTTTTT. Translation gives CASSLAGSLFGKLFF.

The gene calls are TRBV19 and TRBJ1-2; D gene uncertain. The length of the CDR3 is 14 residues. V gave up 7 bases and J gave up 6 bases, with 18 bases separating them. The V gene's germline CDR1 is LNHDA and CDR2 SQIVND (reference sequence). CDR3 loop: CASNLREGVNGYTF. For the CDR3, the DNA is TGTGCCAGTAACCTGCGCGAGGGTGTGAATGGCTACACCTTC.

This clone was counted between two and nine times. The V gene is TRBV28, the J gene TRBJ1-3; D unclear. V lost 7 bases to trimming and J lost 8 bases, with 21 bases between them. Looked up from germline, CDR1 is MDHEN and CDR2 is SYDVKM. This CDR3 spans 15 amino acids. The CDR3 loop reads CASTLFTDAVDTIYF. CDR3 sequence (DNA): TGTGCCAGCACCCTATTTACCGACGCAGTGGACACCATATATTTT.

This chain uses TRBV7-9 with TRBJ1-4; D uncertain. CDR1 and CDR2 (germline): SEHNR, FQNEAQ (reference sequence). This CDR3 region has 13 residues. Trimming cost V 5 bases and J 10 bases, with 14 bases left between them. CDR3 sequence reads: CASSARQGLKLFF. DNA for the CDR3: TGTGCCAGCAGCGCCCGACAAGGTTTAAAACTGTTTTTT.

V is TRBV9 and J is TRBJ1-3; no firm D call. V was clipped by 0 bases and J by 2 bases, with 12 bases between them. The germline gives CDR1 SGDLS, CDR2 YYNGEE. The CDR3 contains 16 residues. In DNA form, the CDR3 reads TGTGCCAGCAGCGTAGGCGGAGGGAATACTGGAAACACCATATATTTT. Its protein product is CASSVGGGNTGNTIYF.

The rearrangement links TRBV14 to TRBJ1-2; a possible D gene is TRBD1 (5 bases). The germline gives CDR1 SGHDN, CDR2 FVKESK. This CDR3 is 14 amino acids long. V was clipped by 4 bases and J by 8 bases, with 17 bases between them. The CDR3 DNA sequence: TGTGCCAGCAGCCGATCGACAGACACGGGAGGCTACACCTTC. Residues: CASSRSTDTGGYTF.

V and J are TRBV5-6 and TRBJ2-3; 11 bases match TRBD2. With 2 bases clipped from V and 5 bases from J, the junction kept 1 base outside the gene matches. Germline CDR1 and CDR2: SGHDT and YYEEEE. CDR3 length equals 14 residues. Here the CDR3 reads CASSFGLAGDTQYF. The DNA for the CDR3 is TGTGCCAGCAGCTTCGGACTAGCGGGAGATACGCAGTATTTT.

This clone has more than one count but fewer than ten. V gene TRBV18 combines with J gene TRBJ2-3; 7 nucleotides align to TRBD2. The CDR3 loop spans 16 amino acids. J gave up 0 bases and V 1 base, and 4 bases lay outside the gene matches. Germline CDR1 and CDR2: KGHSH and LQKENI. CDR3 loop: CASSPLLADSTDTQYF. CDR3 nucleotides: TGTGCCAGCTCACCACTCCTAGCGGATAGCACAGATACGCAGTATTTT.

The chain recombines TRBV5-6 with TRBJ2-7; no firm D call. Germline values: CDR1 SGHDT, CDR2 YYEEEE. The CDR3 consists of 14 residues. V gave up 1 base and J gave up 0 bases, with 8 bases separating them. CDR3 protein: CASSLFRFSYEQYF. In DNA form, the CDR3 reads TGTGCCAGCAGCTTGTTTAGGTTCTCCTACGAGCAGTACTTC. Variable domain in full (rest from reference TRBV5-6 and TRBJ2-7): DAGVTQSPTHLIKTRGQQVTLRCSPKSGHDTVSWYQQALGQGPQFIFQYYEEEERQRGNFPDRFSGHQFPNYSSELNVNALLLGDSALYLCASSLFRFSYEQYFGPGTRLTVT.

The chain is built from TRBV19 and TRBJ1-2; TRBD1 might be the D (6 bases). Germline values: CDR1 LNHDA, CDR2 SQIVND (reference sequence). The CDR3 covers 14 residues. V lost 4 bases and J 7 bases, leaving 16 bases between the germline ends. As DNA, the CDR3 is TGTGCCAGTAGTACCCCCCAACAGGGAACTGGCTACACCTTC. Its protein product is CASSTPQQGTGYTF.

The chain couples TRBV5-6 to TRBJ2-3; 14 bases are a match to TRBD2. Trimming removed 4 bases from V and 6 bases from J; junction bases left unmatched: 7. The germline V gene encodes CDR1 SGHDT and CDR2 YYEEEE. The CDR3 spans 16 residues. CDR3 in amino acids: CASSGLRTSGGDTQYF. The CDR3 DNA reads TGTGCCAGCAGCGGACTGAGGACTAGCGGGGGGGATACGCAGTATTTT.

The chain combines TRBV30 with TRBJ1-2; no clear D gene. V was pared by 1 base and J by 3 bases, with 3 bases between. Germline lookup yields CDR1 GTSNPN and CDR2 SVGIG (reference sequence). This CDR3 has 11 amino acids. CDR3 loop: CAWSGDYGYTF. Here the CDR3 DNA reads TGTGCCTGGAGTGGGGACTATGGCTACACCTTC.

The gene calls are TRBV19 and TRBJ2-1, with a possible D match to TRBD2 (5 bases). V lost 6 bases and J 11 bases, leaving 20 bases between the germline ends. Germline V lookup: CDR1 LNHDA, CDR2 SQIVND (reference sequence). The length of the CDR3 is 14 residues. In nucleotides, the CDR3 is TGTGCCAGTAGGGCCCGGGGAGCCTCGCCGAAGCAGTTCTTC. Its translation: CASRARGASPKQFF. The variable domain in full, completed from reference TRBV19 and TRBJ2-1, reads DGGITQSPKYLFRKEGQNVTLSCEQNLNHDAMYWYRQDPGQGLRLIYYSQIVNDFQKGDIAEGYSVSREKKESFPLTVTSAQKNPTAFYLCASRARGASPKQFFGPGTRLTVL.

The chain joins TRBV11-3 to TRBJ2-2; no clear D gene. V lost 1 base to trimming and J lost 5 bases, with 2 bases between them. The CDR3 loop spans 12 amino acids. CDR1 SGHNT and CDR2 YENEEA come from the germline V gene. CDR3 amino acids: CASSLATGELFF. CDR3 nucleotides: TGTGCCAGCAGCTTAGCAACCGGGGAGCTGTTTTTT.

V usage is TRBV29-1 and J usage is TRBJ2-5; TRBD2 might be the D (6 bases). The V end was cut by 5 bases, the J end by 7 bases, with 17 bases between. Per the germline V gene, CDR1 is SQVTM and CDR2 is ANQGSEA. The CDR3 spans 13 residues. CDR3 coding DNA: TGCAGCGTTCAAAGGGACTCTATGGGGACCCAGTACTTC. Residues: CSVQRDSMGTQYF.